Shown below are 17 T cell receptor beta chains from a single sample sequenced in a study of T cell changes during pregnancy in multiple sclerosis (dated by TCRdb to between 2018 and 2020). Receptor amplification or capture employed the immunoSEQ multiplex PCR assay. TCRdb limited this immuneACCESS table to in-frame rearrangements with V and J called. A share of clones is missing; checked studies link under half to unresolved V genes, and the rest is unexplained. Here the sample has about 55,000 clones; 80% to 90% occur a single time. The ten top clones hold around 0.57% of the sample. The source was CD4+ T cells from peripheral blood mononuclear cells, collected in the first trimester of pregnancy. The receptor set was obtained from a female donor with multiple sclerosis, enrolled in a pregnancy study.

This chain joins TRBV28 and TRBJ1-6, with 9 bases identical to TRBD1. J lost 8 bases, V lost 6 bases, and 5 bases had no gene match. The germline CDR1 and CDR2 sequences are MDHEN and SYDVKM. This CDR3 comprises 14 residues. CDR3 in amino acids: CASSQGQGYSPLHF. DNA of the CDR3: TGTGCCAGCAGCCAAGGACAGGGGTATTCACCCCTCCACTTT.

The genes are TRBV18 and TRBJ1-6; D remains ambiguous. This CDR3 is 16 amino acids long. V lost 3 bases and J lost 0, with 9 bases in between. The V gene's germline CDR1 is KGHSH and CDR2 LQKENI. In DNA form, the CDR3 reads TGTGCCAGCTCACCCACCGGGAGCTCCTATAATTCACCCCTCCACTTT. This encodes CASSPTGSSYNSPLHF.

V gene TRBV4-3 combines with J gene TRBJ2-1; a possible D gene is TRBD1 (6 bases). This CDR3 comprises 16 residues. Germline V CDR1 and CDR2: LGHNA, YSLEER. Trimming shortened V by 1 base and J by 4 bases, and 14 bases separated the two germline ends. The CDR3: CASSQARGRGYNEQFF. CDR3 nucleotide sequence: TGCGCCAGCAGCCAAGCGAGAGGCAGGGGATACAATGAGCAGTTCTTC.

With respect to this clone: In the same sample, other DNA sequences code for this CDR3. This chain joins TRBV6-5 and TRBJ1-2; D may be TRBD1 (5 bases). Germline loops: CDR1 MNHEY, CDR2 SVGAGI. Trimming shortened V by 0 bases and J by 2 bases, and 7 bases separated the two germline ends. CDR3 length equals 14 residues. CDR3 DNA sequence: TGTGCCAGCAGTTACTCGGGGCAGAACTATGGCTACACCTTC. Its translation is CASSYSGQNYGYTF.

V usage is TRBV11-2 and J usage is TRBJ2-5, with 7 positions matching TRBD1. The V segment lost 5 bases and the J segment 4 bases; nucleotides outside the gene matches: 7. Per germline, CDR1 SGHAT and CDR2 FQNNGV. CDR3 size: 14 residues. The CDR3 region is CASSPQTGRETQYF. CDR3 nucleotides: TGTGCCAGCAGCCCCCAGACAGGGCGAGAGACCCAGTACTTC.

The rearrangement joins TRBV4-1 to TRBJ1-2; 7 nucleotides line up with TRBD1. The length of the CDR3 is 15 residues. V shed 1 base, J shed 7 bases, and the junction held 9 bases outside the gene matches. Germline V CDR1 and CDR2: MGHRA, YSYEKL. CDR3 sequence: CASSQGLGTVSGYTF. For the CDR3, the DNA is TGCGCCAGCAGCCAAGGACTCGGGACAGTCTCTGGCTACACCTTC.

V is TRBV9 and J is TRBJ2-5; no reliable D call. The CDR3 sequence is 13 residues long. Trimming left V 4 bases short and J 2 bases short, with 9 bases between. Germline V gene data show CDR1 as SGDLS and CDR2 as YYNGEE. In nucleotides, the CDR3 is TGTGCCAGCAGCCAGGCGTCGCAAGAGACCCAGTACTTC. This codes for CASSQASQETQYF. Full variable domain (rest looked up from reference TRBV9 and TRBJ2-5): DSGVTQTPKHLITATGQRVTLRCSPRSGDLSVYWYQQSLDQGLQFLIQYYNGEERAKGNILERFSAQQFPDLHSELNLSSLELGDSALYFCASSQASQETQYFGPGTRLLVL.

This chain links TRBV13 with TRBJ2-2; D gene uncertain. The V end was cut by 2 bases, the J end by 0 bases, with 10 bases between. CDR1 and CDR2 from the germline V gene are PRHDT and FYEKMQ (reference sequence). The CDR3 totals 16 residues. The CDR3 DNA reads as TGTGCCAGCAGCTTATGGGTTCGGGCGAACACCGGGGAGCTGTTTTTT. Encoded protein: CASSLWVRANTGELFF.

The chain joins TRBV7-8 to TRBJ2-3, with D perhaps TRBD1 (6 bases). Trimming took 5 bases from V and 11 from J, leaving 23 bases between them. The CDR3 has 15 residues. In germline, CDR1 is SGHVS, CDR2 FQNEAQ. CDR3 region: CASSAGWGQGHGQYF. The CDR3 DNA reads as TGTGCCAGCAGCGCTGGATGGGGTCAGGGGCATGGGCAGTATTTT. Full variable domain (remainder filled in from reference TRBV7-8 and TRBJ2-3): GAGVSQSPRYKVAKRGQDVALRCDPISGHVSLFWYQQALGQGPEFLTYFQNEAQLDKSGLPSDRFFAERPEGSVSTLKIQRTQQEDSAVYLCASSAGWGQGHGQYFGPGTRLTVL.

The rearrangement joins TRBV5-5 to TRBJ1-1; D possibly corresponds to TRBD1 (5 bases). Germline lookup yields CDR1 SGHKS and CDR2 YYEKEE (reference sequence). The CDR3 is 14 residues long. With 4 bases removed from V and 2 bases from J, the gap between germline ends came to 12 bases. CDR3 nucleotide sequence: TGTGCCAGCAGCGTAGGGAGGGGAAACACTGAAGCTTTCTTT. Its protein is CASSVGRGNTEAFF.

This chain connects TRBV5-1 to TRBJ2-3, with D possibly matching TRBD2 (6 bases). From germline, CDR1 is SGHRS and CDR2 YFSETQ. V lost 4 bases, J lost 3 bases, and 15 bases lay in between. This CDR3 has 15 amino acids. The CDR3 reads CASSPSVGGTDTQYF. In nucleotides, the CDR3 is TGCGCCAGCAGCCCCTCTGTCGGGGGTACAGATACGCAGTATTTT.

This chain joins TRBV25-1 and TRBJ2-2; 9 bases are shared with TRBD1. Losses at the gene ends were 7 bases for V and 4 bases for J; bases not matched to a gene: 7. Looked up from germline, CDR1 is MGHDK and CDR2 is SYGVNS. The CDR3 runs to 15 residues. The CDR3 DNA sequence: TGTGCCAGCATAGGACAGGGGCTCGGCACCGGGGAGCTGTTTTTT. The encoded protein is CASIGQGLGTGELFF.

This chain uses TRBV30 with TRBJ1-5; 7 nucleotides agree with TRBD1. The CDR3 spans 14 residues. J was trimmed by 4 bases and V by 5 bases; bases with no gene match: 8. Germline assignment: CDR1 GTSNPN and CDR2 SVGIG (reference sequence). Here the CDR3 reads CAWGRTGRNQPQHF. The CDR3 nucleotides read TGTGCCTGGGGGAGGACAGGAAGGAATCAGCCCCAGCATTTT.

The V call is TRBV28, the J call TRBJ2-4; D gene uncertain. This CDR3 is built from 15 residues. From germline, CDR1 is MDHEN and CDR2 SYDVKM. The germline V and J ends were trimmed by 5 bases and 0 bases, with 11 bases remaining between them. The CDR3 is CASSGPDLAKNIQYF. The CDR3 region has the DNA TGTGCCAGCAGTGGCCCAGATTTAGCCAAAAACATTCAGTACTTC.

The chain recombines TRBV6-5 with TRBJ2-1; TRBD2 matches at 11 bases. The germline V gene has CDR1 MNHEY and CDR2 SVGAGI. The CDR3 consists of 14 residues. V was clipped by 4 bases and J by 9 bases; unmatched bases: 5. This CDR3 is CASSLTSGNSEQFF. Written as DNA, the CDR3 is TGTGCCAGCAGTTTGACTAGCGGGAACAGTGAGCAGTTCTTC.

This chain links TRBV2 with TRBJ1-5; D is perhaps TRBD1 (6 bases). The CDR3 is 15 residues long. V gave up 5 bases and J gave up 0 bases, with 11 bases separating them. Germline V gene sequence: CDR1 SNHLY, CDR2 FYNNEI. Here the CDR3 reads CASSKGQPSNQPQHF. CDR3 nucleotide sequence: TGTGCCAGCAGTAAGGGACAACCTAGCAATCAGCCCCAGCATTTT.

The chain is built from TRBV7-3 and TRBJ1-1, with a tentative D call TRBD1 (6 bases). Germline V gene sequence: CDR1 SGHTA, CDR2 FQGTGA. Trimming shortened V by 5 bases and J by 0 bases, and 19 bases separated the two germline ends. This CDR3 has 17 residues. DNA for the CDR3: TGTGCCAGCAGCCCGCGAGGGGGTCAGGCGATGAACACTGAAGCTTTCTTT. Translating it yields CASSPRGGQAMNTEAFF.